This entry features one T cell receptor (beta chain) sequence. Sequencing was performed with immunoSEQ multiplex PCR; in TCRdb, only in-frame clones are kept and a portion is missing. The sample contains 150,000 to 200,000 clones, about nine tenths of which appear only once. These data come from a study of control samples from healthy donors and cancer patients. CDR3 size: 13 residues. Germline loops: CDR1 SGHVS, CDR2 FQNEAQ. V lost 1 base and J lost 5, with 6 bases in between. The chain carries TRBV7-8 and TRBJ1-5; no clear D gene. This TCR came from a woman aged 40 to 50 in good health. The sequenced material came from blood. This CDR3 reads CASSLGEYQPQHF. In DNA form, the CDR3 reads TGTGCCAGCAGCTTAGGGGAGTATCAGCCCCAGCATTTT.